This is a list of T cell receptor beta chains from one sample in a study of neurological immune-mediated disorders. TCRdb processed the 5' RACE reads anew with MiXCR; each CDR3 protein has one entry. The data contain about 120,000 distinct CDR3 sequences, roughly 3.4% of them singletons. The source material was PBMCs. These receptor sequences come from a woman between 25 and 40 years old with multiple sclerosis. CDR3s include the opening cysteine and the closing phenylalanine or tryptophan. Fields, in order: J gene, V gene, D gene, clone size, CDR3 protein, CDR3 DNA. D genes are given only for firm matches. Where a row states a size, it is once, few, many or the class of an expanded clone; other rows omit it.

J gene: TRBJ2-1; V gene: TRBV7-9; D gene: TRBD1; clone size: many; CDR3 protein: CASSLPTGTYNEQFF; CDR3 DNA: TGTGCCAGCAGCTTACCGACAGGGACCTACAATGAGCAGTTCTTC
J gene: TRBJ1-1; V gene: TRBV5-1; D gene: TRBD1; clone size: many; CDR3 protein: CASSYPTGKKGNTEAFF; CDR3 DNA: TGCGCCAGCAGCTACCCGACAGGGAAGAAAGGGAACACTGAAGCTTTCTTT
J gene: TRBJ2-3; V gene: TRBV10-3; D gene: TRBD2; clone size: many; CDR3 protein: CAISGANHSGLSTDTQYF; CDR3 DNA: TGTGCCATCAGTGGGGCAAACCATAGCGGGCTTAGCACAGATACGCAGTATTTT
J gene: TRBJ2-7; V gene: TRBV20-1; D gene: TRBD1; clone size: many; CDR3 protein: CSARDRASYEQYF; CDR3 DNA: TGCAGTGCTAGGGACAGGGCTTCCTACGAGCAGTACTTC
J gene: TRBJ2-2; V gene: TRBV20-1; D gene: TRBD2; clone size: many; CDR3 protein: CSARPNSGGFVGELFF; CDR3 DNA: TGCAGTGCTCGCCCTAATAGCGGGGGGTTTGTCGGGGAGCTGTTTTTT
J gene: TRBJ1-2; V gene: TRBV12-3/TRBV12-4; D gene: TRBD1; clone size: many; CDR3 protein: CASSPDRGFGYTF; CDR3 DNA: TGTGCCAGCAGCCCCGACAGGGGATTTGGCTACACCTTC
J gene: TRBJ2-2; V gene: TRBV5-1; D gene: NA; clone size: many; CDR3 protein: CASSQGPTGELFF; CDR3 DNA: TGCGCCAGCAGTCAGGGTCCCACCGGGGAGCTGTTTTTT
J gene: TRBJ2-7; V gene: TRBV20-1; D gene: NA; clone size: many; CDR3 protein: CSARVLGSAEQYF; CDR3 DNA: TGCAGTGCTAGAGTTTTAGGATCCGCCGAGCAGTACTTC
J gene: TRBJ1-2; V gene: TRBV28; D gene: NA; clone size: many; CDR3 protein: CASSWGSGPLRGYTF; CDR3 DNA: TGTGCCAGCAGCTGGGGATCCGGGCCCTTGCGGGGCTACACCTTC
J gene: TRBJ1-1; V gene: TRBV5-6; D gene: NA; clone size: few; CDR3 protein: CASSMGVGGGRTEAFF; CDR3 DNA: TGTGCCAGCAGCATGGGGGTCGGTGGTGGTCGGACTGAAGCTTTCTTT
J gene: TRBJ2-7; V gene: TRBV6-1; D gene: NA; clone size: many; CDR3 protein: CASSEQIFYEQYF; CDR3 DNA: TGTGCCAGCAGTGAACAGATTTTCTACGAGCAGTACTTC
J gene: TRBJ2-3; V gene: TRBV12-3/TRBV12-4; D gene: NA; clone size: many; CDR3 protein: CASSRDSPTDTQYF; CDR3 DNA: TGTGCCAGCAGCAGGGACTCACCCACAGATACGCAGTATTTT
J gene: TRBJ1-1; V gene: TRBV29-1; D gene: TRBD1; clone size: many; CDR3 protein: CSARIQGMNTEAFF; CDR3 DNA: TGCAGCGCCCGAATACAGGGGATGAACACTGAAGCTTTCTTT
J gene: TRBJ2-7; V gene: TRBV6-5; D gene: NA; clone size: many; CDR3 protein: CASSTTQFYEQYF; CDR3 DNA: TGTGCCAGCAGTACAACACAATTCTACGAGCAGTACTTC
J gene: TRBJ1-6; V gene: TRBV9; D gene: NA; clone size: many; CDR3 protein: CASSTTTAPGSPLHF; CDR3 DNA: TGTGCCAGCAGCACAACGACGGCTCCTGGCTCACCCCTCCACTTT
J gene: TRBJ2-3; V gene: TRBV14; D gene: TRBD2; clone size: many; CDR3 protein: CASSQEGLAGYTDTQYF; CDR3 DNA: TGTGCCAGCAGCCAAGAAGGACTAGCGGGATACACAGATACGCAGTATTTT
J gene: TRBJ2-5; V gene: TRBV7-6; D gene: NA; clone size: many; CDR3 protein: CASSSPDQQTQYF; CDR3 DNA: TGTGCCAGCAGCTCGCCGGACCAGCAGACCCAGTACTTC
J gene: TRBJ1-6; V gene: TRBV7-2; D gene: TRBD1; clone size: many; CDR3 protein: CASSVAGQGMSPLHF; CDR3 DNA: TGTGCCAGCAGCGTCGCAGGACAGGGGATGTCACCCCTCCACTTT
J gene: TRBJ1-2; V gene: TRBV6-5; D gene: NA; clone size: many; CDR3 protein: CASSSPRRGDTNYGYTF; CDR3 DNA: TGTGCCAGCAGTTCCCCCCGCCGGGGTGACACTAACTATGGCTACACCTTC
J gene: TRBJ2-1; V gene: TRBV20-1; D gene: TRBD1; clone size: many; CDR3 protein: CSAGDRGSPNEQFF; CDR3 DNA: TGCAGTGCTGGGGACAGGGGGTCCCCCAATGAGCAGTTCTTC
J gene: TRBJ2-5; V gene: TRBV20-1; D gene: TRBD2; clone size: many; CDR3 protein: CSATRGSQETQYF; CDR3 DNA: TGCAGTGCAACCCGCGGGAGTCAAGAGACCCAGTACTTC
J gene: TRBJ1-1; V gene: TRBV27; D gene: NA; clone size: many; CDR3 protein: CASSLERMGEAFF; CDR3 DNA: TGTGCCAGCAGTTTAGAACGGATGGGCGAAGCTTTCTTT
J gene: TRBJ2-7; V gene: TRBV20-1; D gene: NA; clone size: many; CDR3 protein: CSARGGHKIEQYF; CDR3 DNA: TGCAGTGCTAGAGGGGGACACAAGATCGAGCAGTACTTC
J gene: TRBJ2-1; V gene: TRBV20-1; D gene: TRBD2; clone size: many; CDR3 protein: CSASRTSGSLGEQFF; CDR3 DNA: TGCAGTGCTAGCAGAACTAGCGGGAGTCTGGGTGAGCAGTTCTTC
J gene: TRBJ1-6; V gene: TRBV12-3/TRBV12-4; D gene: NA; clone size: many; CDR3 protein: CASSSGGNHSPLHF; CDR3 DNA: TGTGCCAGCAGTTCAGGAGGAAATCACTCACCCCTCCACTTT
J gene: TRBJ1-4; V gene: TRBV6-1; D gene: NA; clone size: NA; CDR3 protein: CASSEGGTSEKLFF; CDR3 DNA: TGTGCCAGCAGTGAAGGGGGAACGAGTGAAAAACTGTTTTTT
J gene: TRBJ1-4; V gene: TRBV5-1; D gene: NA; clone size: few; CDR3 protein: CASSLGKGWDEKLFF; CDR3 DNA: TGCGCCAGCAGCTTGGGAAAGGGCTGGGATGAAAAACTGTTTTTT
J gene: TRBJ1-1; V gene: TRBV11-2; D gene: TRBD1; clone size: many; CDR3 protein: CASSSDRGPAFF; CDR3 DNA: TGTGCCAGCAGCTCCGACAGGGGGCCAGCTTTCTTT
J gene: TRBJ2-3; V gene: TRBV5-1; D gene: TRBD1; clone size: many; CDR3 protein: CASSLTIGTGGDTQYF; CDR3 DNA: TGCGCCAGCAGCTTGACCATCGGGACAGGGGGGGATACGCAGTATTTT
J gene: TRBJ1-2; V gene: TRBV9; D gene: NA; clone size: many; CDR3 protein: CASSDRTIDGYTF; CDR3 DNA: TGTGCCAGCAGCGATCGGACAATCGATGGCTACACCTTC
J gene: TRBJ2-5; V gene: TRBV29-1; D gene: NA; clone size: many; CDR3 protein: CSVASGESQRETQYF; CDR3 DNA: TGCAGCGTTGCCTCCGGGGAGTCTCAAAGGGAGACCCAGTACTTC
J gene: TRBJ1-5; V gene: TRBV21-1; D gene: NA; clone size: many; CDR3 protein: CASRAGDRGRNQPQHF; CDR3 DNA: TGTGCCAGCAGAGCCGGTGACAGGGGTCGCAATCAGCCCCAGCATTTT
J gene: TRBJ2-1; V gene: TRBV14; D gene: TRBD2; clone size: many; CDR3 protein: CASSQEVGLAGVKGILEQFF; CDR3 DNA: TGTGCCAGCAGCCAAGAGGTGGGACTAGCGGGAGTAAAAGGTATATTAGAGCAGTTCTTC
J gene: TRBJ1-2; V gene: TRBV5-6; D gene: TRBD1; clone size: NA; CDR3 protein: CASSGGTGFGGYTF; CDR3 DNA: TGTGCCAGCAGCGGGGGGACAGGGTTCGGCGGGTACACCTTC
J gene: TRBJ2-7; V gene: TRBV13; D gene: TRBD2; clone size: NA; CDR3 protein: CASSSRTSGGPYEQYF; CDR3 DNA: TGTGCCAGCAGCTCCCGGACTAGCGGGGGTCCCTACGAGCAGTACTTC
J gene: TRBJ2-1; V gene: TRBV4-1; D gene: TRBD2; clone size: many; CDR3 protein: CASSQGTSGVISYNEQFF; CDR3 DNA: TGCGCCAGCAGCCAAGGGACTAGCGGGGTTATCTCCTACAATGAGCAGTTCTTC
J gene: TRBJ2-1; V gene: TRBV9; D gene: TRBD2; clone size: many; CDR3 protein: CASSVGTSGGTQFF; CDR3 DNA: TGTGCCAGCAGCGTAGGGACTAGCGGGGGGACGCAGTTCTTC
J gene: TRBJ2-1; V gene: TRBV6-1; D gene: TRBD2; clone size: many; CDR3 protein: CASSGAGTSYNEQFF; CDR3 DNA: TGTGCCAGCAGTGGGGCCGGGACTAGCTACAATGAGCAGTTCTTC
J gene: TRBJ2-1; V gene: TRBV20-1; D gene: NA; clone size: many; CDR3 protein: CSASRPENEQFF; CDR3 DNA: TGCAGTGCTAGTCGGCCAGAAAATGAGCAGTTCTTC
J gene: TRBJ2-1; V gene: TRBV20-1; D gene: NA; clone size: NA; CDR3 protein: CSARGLGTRDNEQFF; CDR3 DNA: TGCAGTGCTAGGGGGTTGGGGACGCGGGACAATGAGCAGTTCTTC
J gene: TRBJ1-1; V gene: TRBV7-9; D gene: NA; clone size: many; CDR3 protein: CATPSGAGTEAFF; CDR3 DNA: TGTGCCACCCCCTCCGGCGCGGGCACTGAAGCTTTCTTT